These 22 T cell receptor beta chains were sequenced from one sample in a study of blood T cell repertoires in COVID-19. Repertoires were generated with immunoSEQ multiplex PCR, while TCRdb's copy carries only in-frame clones and drops some. Among about 100,000 clones listed, about nine tenths were seen once. Sequenced input: peripheral blood. The origin of the receptors is a man in his fifties or sixties with active or convalescent COVID-19.

The chain couples TRBV5-6 to TRBJ1-1; D gene uncertain. Deletions cut 2 bases from V and 6 bases from J, with 11 bases between. This CDR3 spans 13 amino acids. In germline, CDR1 is SGHDT, CDR2 YYEEEE. The CDR3 protein is CASSFWQVPEAFF. The CDR3 DNA follows: TGTGCCAGCAGCTTCTGGCAGGTGCCTGAAGCTTTCTTT. Variable domain in full (rest from reference TRBV5-6 and TRBJ1-1): DAGVTQSPTHLIKTRGQQVTLRCSPKSGHDTVSWYQQALGQGPQFIFQYYEEEERQRGNFPDRFSGHQFPNYSSELNVNALLLGDSALYLCASSFWQVPEAFFGQGTRLTVV.

The chain joins TRBV18 to TRBJ1-6; 7 positions agree with TRBD1. Germline assignment: CDR1 KGHSH and CDR2 LQKENI. This CDR3 has 15 residues. The V and J ends lost 2 bases and 4 bases, in that order; junction bases with no gene match: 2. The CDR3 region has the DNA TGTGCCAGCTCACCAGGGACAGAGTATAATTCACCCCTCCACTTT. Translating it yields CASSPGTEYNSPLHF.

V is TRBV18 and J is TRBJ1-5, with 9 bases aligning to TRBD1. Per the germline V gene, CDR1 is KGHSH and CDR2 is LQKENI. J lost 2 bases, V lost 3 bases, and 2 bases had no gene match. The length of the CDR3 is 15 residues. The CDR3 reads CASSPRTGGNQPQHF. The CDR3 nucleotides are TGTGCCAGCTCACCTAGGACAGGGGGCAATCAGCCCCAGCATTTT.

The V call is TRBV18, the J call TRBJ2-7; TRBD1 aligns across 7 bases. There are 13 residues in the CDR3. Germline V gene sequence: CDR1 KGHSH, CDR2 LQKENI. The J segment lost 2 bases and the V segment lost 4 bases, leaving 2 bases of the junction unmatched. CDR3 region: CASSQGATYEQYF. The DNA of the CDR3 is TGTGCCAGCTCACAGGGGGCAACCTACGAGCAGTACTTC.

V gene TRBV5-1 combines with J gene TRBJ1-1; 8 nucleotides align to TRBD1. Germline CDR1 reads SGHRS; CDR2 reads YFSETQ. The ends lost 2 bases at V and 9 bases at J; junction bases unmatched: 9. The CDR3 runs to 14 residues. The CDR3 DNA sequence: TGCGCCAGCAGCTTAGGACAGGGATTGGAGAAAGCTTTCTTT. This translates into CASSLGQGLEKAFF.

The rearrangement uses TRBV6-2 or TRBV6-3 and TRBJ2-7; D gene ambiguous. The CDR3 is 14 amino acids. CDR1 is MNHEY and CDR2 is SVGEGT in the germline V gene. With 2 bases removed from V and 2 bases from J, the gap between germline ends came to 10 bases. The CDR3 region is CASSYDTGPYEQYF. CDR3 sequence (DNA): TGTGCCAGCAGTTACGATACCGGTCCCTACGAGCAGTACTTC.

The chain is built from TRBV7-2 and TRBJ1-2; the D gene is possibly TRBD1 (6 bases). Germline values: CDR1 SGHTA, CDR2 FQGNSA. V lost 4 bases to trimming and J lost 4 bases, with 19 bases between them. The CDR3 extends over 16 amino acids. Here the CDR3 reads CASSSGQQQGGYGYTF. CDR3 coding DNA: TGTGCCAGCAGCTCGGGCCAACAACAGGGCGGCTATGGCTACACCTTC.

This sequence joins TRBV5-1 and TRBJ2-3, with 7 bases identical to TRBD2. CDR3 length: 16 residues. The germline V gene encodes CDR1 SGHRS and CDR2 YFSETQ. Germline trimming cut 5 bases from V and 0 bases from J; bases unmatched to any gene: 9. CDR3 amino acids: CASRFFREVSTDTQYF. The CDR3 DNA reads TGCGCCAGCAGATTCTTTCGGGAGGTGAGCACAGATACGCAGTATTTT.

The chain recombines TRBV2 with TRBJ2-3; the match to TRBD1 covers 10 bases. This CDR3 region has 16 residues. Trimming removed 6 bases from V and 10 bases from J; junction bases left unmatched: 16. Germline V gene data show CDR1 as SNHLY and CDR2 as FYNNEI. The CDR3 DNA follows: TGTGCCAGCAGAGGGATCGGACAGGGGGTTTTTGAGGCGCAGTATTTT. Translated: CASRGIGQGVFEAQYF.

The rearrangement uses TRBV9 and TRBJ2-5, with TRBD2 matching 12 bases. Germline loops: CDR1 SGDLS, CDR2 YYNGEE. Trimming took 3 bases from V and 2 from J; bases not matched to a gene: 5. The CDR3 covers 16 residues. CDR3 in DNA: TGTGCCAGCAGCGCCGGACTAGCGGGATTTCAAGAGACCCAGTACTTC. Its protein is CASSAGLAGFQETQYF.

This chain connects TRBV12-3 or TRBV12-4 to TRBJ2-1, with D possibly TRBD1 on 5 matching bases. CDR3 length equals 13 residues. V was shortened by 4 bases and J by 3 bases, with 7 bases between the two germline ends. CDR3 DNA: TGTGCCAGCAGTTCAGACAGCTACAATGAGCAGTTCTTC. This sequence encodes CASSSDSYNEQFF.

The CDR3 bases are TGTGCCAGCAGTCCTGGGACAGCTTCCTACGAGCAGTACTTC. The encoded protein is CASSPGTASYEQYF. V usage is TRBV6-6 and J usage is TRBJ2-7, with 7 bases identical to TRBD1. The CDR3 extends over 14 amino acids. Unmatched junction bases numbered 5, after V lost 5 bases and J lost 1 base. Germline-derived CDR1 and CDR2 are MNHNY and SVGAGI (reference sequence).

The chain uses TRBV27 and TRBJ2-3; 8 bases are a match to TRBD2. V was clipped by 4 bases and J by 6 bases; unmatched bases: 18. There are 18 residues in the CDR3. The V gene's germline CDR1 is MNHEY and CDR2 SMNVEV (reference sequence). The CDR3, as DNA: TGTGCCAGCAGTTCCCTGCCCCTTCAGCGGGAGAAAGTCGATACGCAGTATTTT. Residues: CASSSLPLQREKVDTQYF.

V usage is TRBV12-3 or TRBV12-4 and J usage is TRBJ1-1; D remains unclear. V was shortened by 1 base and J by 4 bases, with 7 bases between the two germline ends. This CDR3 is 13 amino acids long. CDR3 region: CASSLVPGTEAFF. The CDR3 DNA is TGTGCCAGCAGTTTAGTCCCAGGCACTGAAGCTTTCTTT.

The table lists this clone with a count of one. The J gene is TRBJ2-1, the V gene TRBV27; 10 bases map to TRBD2. This CDR3 has 14 amino acids. Germline assignment: CDR1 MNHEY and CDR2 SMNVEV (reference sequence). Trimming cost V 5 bases and J 7 bases; bases outside gene matches: 5. CDR3 region: CASSSGRGFNEQFF. The CDR3 DNA is TGTGCCAGCAGTAGCGGGAGGGGCTTTAATGAGCAGTTCTTC.

This clone turned up a few times. The chain joins TRBV2 to TRBJ2-7; D unclear. Germline-derived CDR1 and CDR2 are SNHLY and FYNNEI. V lost 6 bases, J lost 1 base, and 10 bases lay in between. The length of the CDR3 is 13 residues. CDR3 DNA: TGTGCCAGCAGGCCCCCAGGATCCTACGAGCAGTACTTC. This sequence encodes CASRPPGSYEQYF.

The CDR3 coding sequence is TGTGCCAGCAGCTTAGGGGTAAGCGAATACTACAATGAGCAGTTCTTC. Encoded protein: CASSLGVSEYYNEQFF. The chain recombines TRBV7-9 with TRBJ2-1; no firm D call. The CDR3 runs 16 residues. V shed 1 base and J shed 3 bases, with 13 bases lying between them. Germline assignment: CDR1 SEHNR and CDR2 FQNEAQ (reference sequence).

V and J are TRBV19 and TRBJ1-2; no firm D call. Germline CDR1 reads LNHDA; CDR2 reads SQIVND (reference sequence). Trimming removed 3 bases from V and 4 bases from J, with 12 bases in between. The CDR3 is made up of 14 amino acids. The CDR3 coding sequence is TGTGCCAGTAGTATTGGAGTCCAAATCTATGGCTACACCTTC. Its translation is CASSIGVQIYGYTF.

This chain links TRBV18 with TRBJ1-1; D ambiguous. Germline CDR1 and CDR2: KGHSH and LQKENI. V lost 5 bases to trimming and J lost 2 bases, with 18 bases between them. This CDR3 contains 16 residues. CDR3 in DNA: TGTGCCAGCTCATTTACCGTAGAGACATCTAACACTGAAGCTTTCTTT. Its protein is CASSFTVETSNTEAFF.

On this clone: One junction end disagrees with the germline gene, perhaps due to a read error. This chain connects TRBV7-8 to TRBJ2-1; TRBD2 matches 10 bases. Germline assignment: CDR1 SGHVS and CDR2 FQNEAQ. This CDR3 region has 14 residues. The CDR3 nucleotides read TGTGCCAGCACCTTAGCGGGAGGTTACAATGAGCAGTTCTTC. It encodes CASTLAGGYNEQFF.

The chain uses TRBV7-8 and TRBJ2-1; 11 bases are shared with TRBD2. Trimming cost V 5 bases and J 9 bases; bases outside gene matches: 12. The CDR3 covers 16 residues. The germline CDR1 and CDR2 sequences are SGHVS and FQNEAQ. The CDR3 protein is CASSLLTSGTSPEQFF. The DNA of the CDR3 is TGTGCCAGCAGCCTCCTGACTAGCGGGACTTCACCTGAGCAGTTCTTC.

The V gene is TRBV29-1, the J gene TRBJ2-5; no firm D call. The V gene lost 4 bases and the J gene lost 5 bases, with 23 bases spanning the gap. CDR3 length: 16 amino acids. Germline V gene sequence: CDR1 SQVTM, CDR2 ANQGSEA. Here the CDR3 DNA reads TGCAGCGTTGGCAAGCGAGAAACCGGTTTGAGGGAGACCCAGTACTTC. It translates to CSVGKRETGLRETQYF.